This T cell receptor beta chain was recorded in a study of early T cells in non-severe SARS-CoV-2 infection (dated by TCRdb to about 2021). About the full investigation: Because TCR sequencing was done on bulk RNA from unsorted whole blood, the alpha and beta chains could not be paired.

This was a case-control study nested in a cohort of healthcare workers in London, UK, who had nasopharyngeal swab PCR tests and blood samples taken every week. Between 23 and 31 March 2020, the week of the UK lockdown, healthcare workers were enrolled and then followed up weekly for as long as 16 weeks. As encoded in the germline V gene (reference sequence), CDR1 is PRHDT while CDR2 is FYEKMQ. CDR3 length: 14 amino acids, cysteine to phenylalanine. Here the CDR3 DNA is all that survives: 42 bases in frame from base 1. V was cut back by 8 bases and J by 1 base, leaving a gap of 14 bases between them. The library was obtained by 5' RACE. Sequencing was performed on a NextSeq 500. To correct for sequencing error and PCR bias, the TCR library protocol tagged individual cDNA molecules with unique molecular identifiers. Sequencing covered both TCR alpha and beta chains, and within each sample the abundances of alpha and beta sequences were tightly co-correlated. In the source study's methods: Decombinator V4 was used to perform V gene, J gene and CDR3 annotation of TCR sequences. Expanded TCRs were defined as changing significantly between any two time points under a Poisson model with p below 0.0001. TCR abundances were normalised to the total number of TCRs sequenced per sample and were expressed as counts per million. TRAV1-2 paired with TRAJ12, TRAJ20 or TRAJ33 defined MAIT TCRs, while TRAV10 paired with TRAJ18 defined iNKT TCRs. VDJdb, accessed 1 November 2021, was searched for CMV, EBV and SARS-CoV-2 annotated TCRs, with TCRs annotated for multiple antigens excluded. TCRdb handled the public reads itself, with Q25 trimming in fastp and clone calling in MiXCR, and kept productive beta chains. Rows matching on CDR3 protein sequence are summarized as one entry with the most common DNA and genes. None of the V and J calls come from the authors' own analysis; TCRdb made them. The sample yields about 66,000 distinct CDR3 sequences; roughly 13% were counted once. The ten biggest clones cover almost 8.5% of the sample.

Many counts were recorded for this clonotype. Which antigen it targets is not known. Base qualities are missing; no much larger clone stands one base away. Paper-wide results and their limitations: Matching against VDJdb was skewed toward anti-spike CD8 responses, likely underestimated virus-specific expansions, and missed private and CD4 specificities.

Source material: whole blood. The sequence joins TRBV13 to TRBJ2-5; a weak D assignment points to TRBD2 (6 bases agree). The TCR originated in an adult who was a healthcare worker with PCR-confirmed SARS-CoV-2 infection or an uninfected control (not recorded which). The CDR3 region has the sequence CASAYGTSQETQYF. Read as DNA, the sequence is TGTGCCAGCGCGTACGGGACTTCCCAAGAGACCCAGTACTTC.